This T cell receptor (beta chain) was recovered during a study of cytomegalovirus exposure and HLA in healthy donors. General study points: Most CMV-associated TCR beta chains were later found to appear HLA-restricted. Prediction of most subjects' HLA-A and HLA-B alleles by TCR beta sequences was reportedly accurate. When analyzed later, the rates of TCR association showed variation by HLA locus, with DRB1 the most and HLA-C the fewest. Most of the TCR beta V segments (in an earlier analysis) were productive either about 87% or about 30% of the time.

In the PCR, 60 Vbeta and 13 Jbeta primers were used. Method: immunoSEQ multiplex PCR; TCRdb's copy keeps in-frame clones and lacks some. The sample shows 95,000 to 150,000 clones, 74% of them seen only once. Concerning this clone itself: As yet, its antigen is unknown.

This CDR3 region has 15 residues. V was trimmed by 2 bases and J by 0 bases, leaving 12 bases between them. Germline V gene data show CDR1 as SGDLS and CDR2 as YYNGEE. This receptor was obtained from a woman aged 45-65 years in good health and CMV-seropositive. The chain links TRBV9 to TRBJ2-7; D uncertain. Source material: PBMCs. The CDR3 DNA reads as TGTGCCAGCAGCGTCTCATTGGCGGACTCCTACGAGCAGTACTTC. It is translated as CASSVSLADSYEQYF.